The clone carrying this T cell receptor (beta chain) came up many times. The antigen remains undetermined. The source of the sample is a study of prognosis after radiotherapy for stage I lung cancer. Findings and limits, study-wide: Median unique TCR clone counts of about 9,200 versus 6,500 showed a fall after stereotactic body radiation therapy.

The length of the CDR3 is 13 residues. The germline gives CDR1 SQVTM, CDR2 ANQGSEA. Trimming removed 7 bases from V and 11 bases from J, with 20 bases in between. The authors amplified TCR beta CDR3 from genomic DNA using two-round multiplex PCR. Gene-specific primers for each TRBV and TRBJ gene drove first-round PCR. TCRdb reprocessed the multiplex PCR reads with MiXCR, giving one entry per CDR3 protein. The sample shows about 22,000 distinct CDR3 sequences, around 45% of them seen only once. Collection of peripheral blood, in a volume of around 6 milliliters, was performed at each of two time points.

The sequences come from PBMCs, collected before or after stereotactic body radiation therapy (not recorded which). This sequence joins TRBV29-1 and TRBJ1-4; D remains ambiguous. The TCR was taken from a donor aged 50 or older with non-small cell lung cancer. CDR3 DNA sequence: TGCAGCGCTTGGACGGCCAGGATCCCCAAACTGTTTTTT. This codes for CSAWTARIPKLFF. Together with reference TRBV29-1 and TRBJ1-4, the CDR3 gives the full variable domain: SAVISQKPSRDICQRGTSLTIQCQVDSQVTMMFWYRQQPGQSLTLIATANQGSEATYESGFVIDKFPISRPNLTFSTLTVSNMSPEDSSIYLCSAWTARIPKLFFGSGTQLSVL.